These 17 T cell receptor beta chains share one sample of origin, sequenced in a study of beta chain features in type 1 diabetes. Broader study findings: Significant though moderate, a shortening of TCRB CDR3s appeared in all four CD4+ subsets of Type 1 diabetes patients.

As every portion of the isolated RNA was reverse transcribed, the sequencing read expressed TCRB transcripts. The assay was immunoSEQ multiplex PCR, and TCRdb's table has in-frame clones only and misses some. The sample shows about 340,000 clones, approximately 10% of them seen only once. What these receptors recognize is not known. Source material: central memory CD4+ T cells from blood. Receptors originate from a man aged 25 to 40 with type 1 diabetes.

This clone was observed a few times. The chain has TRBV5-1 and TRBJ2-1; possible D gene TRBD2, 6 bases. The V gene's germline CDR1 is SGHRS and CDR2 YFSETQ. The V and J ends lost 1 base and 1 base respectively, with 12 bases between them. The CDR3 length is 16 residues. CDR3 nucleotide sequence: TGCGCCAGCAGCTTGTCCGGGGGAAATTCCTACAATGAGCAGTTCTTC. Its protein product is CASSLSGGNSYNEQFF.

This clone occurred a few times. The chain employs TRBV13 and TRBJ2-7; 12 nucleotides agree with TRBD2. The V gene's germline CDR1 is PRHDT and CDR2 FYEKMQ (reference sequence). The CDR3 contains 14 residues. V lost 6 bases and J lost 4; bases outside the gene matches: 4. DNA for the CDR3: TGTGCCAGCAGGTCGACTAGCGGGGGATACGAGCAGTACTTC. Translating gives CASRSTSGGYEQYF.

The chain recombines TRBV7-2 with TRBJ2-3, with D perhaps TRBD1 or TRBD2 (6 bases each). V lost 2 bases, J lost 5 bases, and 11 bases lay in between. CDR3 length equals 14 residues. In germline, CDR1 is SGHTA, CDR2 FQGNSA. For the CDR3, the DNA is TGTGCCAGCAGCTTATGGGGGGCCGAAGATACGCAGTATTTT. Translation gives CASSLWGAEDTQYF.

In its sample, this clone was seen a few times. The rearrangement uses TRBV2 and TRBJ2-5; the D is unclear. The germline V and J ends were trimmed by 4 bases and 2 bases, with 8 bases remaining between them. The CDR3 extends over 13 amino acids. Germline V gives CDR1 SNHLY, CDR2 FYNNEI. The CDR3 DNA follows: TGTGCCAGCAGTGCGGCGTGGCAAGAGACCCAGTACTTC. Amino acids: CASSAAWQETQYF.

The chain is built from TRBV7-6 and TRBJ2-1; 7 nucleotides line up with TRBD2. The ends lost 6 bases at V and 9 bases at J; junction bases unmatched: 8. The CDR3 is 13 amino acids. Per germline, CDR1 SGHVS and CDR2 FNYEAQ. CDR3 bases: TGTGCCAGCAGGGTAGCGGGTTCCAGTGAGCAGTTCTTC. Protein sequence: CASRVAGSSEQFF.

This clone was recorded a few times. The chain combines TRBV5-6 with TRBJ2-7; tentatively, D is TRBD1 (7 bases). The CDR3 is 13 amino acids. V gave up 2 bases and J gave up 5 bases, with 11 bases separating them. Germline V gives CDR1 SGHDT, CDR2 YYEEEE. CDR3 bases: TGTGCCAGCAGCTTAGCAGGGGGGCACGAGCAGTACTTC. Encoded protein: CASSLAGGHEQYF.

Ten or more counts support this clone. This chain uses TRBV7-2 with TRBJ1-1; the D gene is possibly TRBD1 (5 bases). Germline V lookup: CDR1 SGHTA, CDR2 FQGNSA. This CDR3 has 14 residues. Between the trimmed V and J ends, which lost 7 bases and 1 base, there was a span of 13 bases. For the CDR3, the DNA is TGTGCCAGCAAGACCGGGACTTCGAACACTGAAGCTTTCTTT. This translates into CASKTGTSNTEAFF.

This clone was recorded a few times. The sample carries other DNA sequences with the same CDR3. The chain employs TRBV28 and TRBJ2-2; a possible D gene is TRBD1 (6 bases). The CDR3 spans 14 residues. Trimming pared 8 bases from V and 4 bases from J, leaving 14 bases between. Germline V lookup: CDR1 MDHEN, CDR2 SYDVKM. CDR3 sequence: CASRPGHPTGELFF. As DNA, the CDR3 is TGTGCCAGCCGTCCGGGACACCCCACCGGGGAGCTGTTTTTT.

The V gene is TRBV5-8, the J gene TRBJ2-5, with no clear D. The germline V gene has CDR1 SGHTS and CDR2 YDEGEE. The CDR3 contains 13 residues. The V end was cut by 4 bases, the J end by 5 bases, with 12 bases between. The DNA of the CDR3 is TGTGCCAGCAGCCTAGGGTTTAGGGAGACCCAGTACTTC. This codes for CASSLGFRETQYF.

The chain links TRBV6-6 to TRBJ1-5; no reliable D call. This CDR3 has 15 amino acids. CDR1 is MNHNY and CDR2 is SVGAGI in the germline V gene (reference sequence). V lost 0 bases to trimming and J lost 2 bases, with 8 bases between them. This CDR3 is CASSYSLKGNQPQHF. CDR3 DNA: TGTGCCAGCAGTTACTCGCTGAAGGGCAATCAGCCCCAGCATTTT.

This clone was picked up a small number of times. The chain has TRBV27 and TRBJ1-6; tentatively, D is TRBD1 (6 bases). Looked up from germline, CDR1 is MNHEY and CDR2 is SMNVEV (reference sequence). The CDR3 runs 16 residues. Deletions cut 5 bases from V and 0 bases from J, with 11 bases between. The CDR3 bases are TGTGCCAGCAGTACAACAGGGAGCTCCTATAATTCACCCCTCCACTTT. Its translation: CASSTTGSSYNSPLHF.

A few counts support this clone. The chain combines TRBV7-2 with TRBJ2-7; D is perhaps TRBD1 or TRBD2 (7 bases each). Germline CDR1 reads SGHTA; CDR2 reads FQGNSA. The CDR3 consists of 15 residues. Trimming took off 5 bases at V and 1 base at J, with 15 bases between the two ends. The CDR3 here is CASSHTGEGSYEQYF. DNA for the CDR3: TGTGCCAGCAGCCACACAGGGGAGGGATCCTACGAGCAGTACTTC.

The rearrangement links TRBV7-6 to TRBJ2-3, with 9 nucleotides matching TRBD1. The CDR3 loop spans 19 amino acids. The V segment lost 5 bases and the J segment 1 base; nucleotides outside the gene matches: 16. Germline CDR1 reads SGHVS; CDR2 reads FNYEAQ. The CDR3 DNA sequence: TGTGCCAGCAGCCCACGAACCGGGACAGGGAAGTTGGGCACAGATACGCAGTATTTT. Its protein is CASSPRTGTGKLGTDTQYF.

This clone was recorded only once. One end of the junction does not line up with germline, which may come from a read error. The chain couples TRBV28 to TRBJ2-5; 8 positions match TRBD1. Germline lookup yields CDR1 MDHEN and CDR2 SYDVKM. The CDR3 is made up of 15 amino acids. Here the CDR3 reads CAGSVWTGQQETQYF. The CDR3 DNA is TGTGCCGGCAGTGTGTGGACAGGGCAACAAGAGACCCAGTACTTC.

This clone has only a few counts. Other DNA sequences in this sample translate to the same CDR3. V gene TRBV7-9 combines with J gene TRBJ1-4, with D possibly matching TRBD1 (5 bases). This CDR3 has 14 residues. V was trimmed by 3 bases and J by 4 bases, leaving 9 bases between them. Germline loops: CDR1 SEHNR, CDR2 FQNEAQ (reference sequence). Written as DNA, the CDR3 is TGTGCCAGCAGCTTCGGGCAGGGTAATGAAAAACTGTTTTTT. Its translation is CASSFGQGNEKLFF.

V is TRBV2 and J is TRBJ1-2; D gene unclear. CDR3 length: 15 amino acids. The germline V and J ends were trimmed by 4 bases and 2 bases, with 14 bases remaining between them. The germline V gene encodes CDR1 SNHLY and CDR2 FYNNEI. In DNA form, the CDR3 reads TGTGCCAGCAGTGCCAAAGGCCGTCACAACTATGGCTACACCTTC. The encoded protein is CASSAKGRHNYGYTF.

The chain joins TRBV11-2 to TRBJ1-3; D gene unclear. The CDR3 spans 15 residues. V shed 0 bases and J shed 0 bases, with 6 bases lying between them. Germline CDR1 SGHAT, CDR2 FQNNGV. In DNA form, the CDR3 reads TGTGCCAGCAGCTTAGAGGCAGCCTCTGGAAACACCATATATTTT. This gives the protein CASSLEAASGNTIYF.